This T cell receptor (beta chain) was recorded in a study of CD8 T cells in ankylosing spondylitis. Findings and caveats of the study: Earlier reports found some motif variants in synovial fluid and blood in reactive arthritis. Seemingly characteristic of ankylosing spondylitis blood was a TCR beta motif consisting of about 8 highly homologous variants.

By share, this clonotype counts as medium-sized (0.01 to 0.1%). Its specificity is unknown. V was trimmed by 5 bases and J by 10 bases, leaving 9 bases between them. This CDR3 contains 11 residues. For TCR beta, libraries came from quantitative 5'-RACE with molecular barcodes. A single record per CDR3 protein comes from TCRdb applying MiXCR to the 5' RACE reads. The sample holds about 27,000 distinct CDR3 sequences, approximately 7.9% seen once. This receptor was obtained from a male donor with ankylosing spondylitis or in good health (not recorded which). The rearrangement joins TRBV12-3 or TRBV12-4 to TRBJ2-1; D not resolved. The sample consisted of blood. The CDR3 here is CASSPSREQFF. DNA of the CDR3: TGTGCCAGCAGTCCGTCCCGGGAGCAGTTCTTC.